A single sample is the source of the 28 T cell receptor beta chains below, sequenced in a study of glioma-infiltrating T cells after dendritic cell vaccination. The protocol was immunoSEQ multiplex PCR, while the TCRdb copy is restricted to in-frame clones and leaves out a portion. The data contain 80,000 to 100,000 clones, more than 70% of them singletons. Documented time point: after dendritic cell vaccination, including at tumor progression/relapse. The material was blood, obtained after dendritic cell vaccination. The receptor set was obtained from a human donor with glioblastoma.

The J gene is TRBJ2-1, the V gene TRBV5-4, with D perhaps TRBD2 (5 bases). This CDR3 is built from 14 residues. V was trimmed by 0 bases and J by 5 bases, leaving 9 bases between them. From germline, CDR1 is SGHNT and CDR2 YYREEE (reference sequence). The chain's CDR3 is CASSLDLAHNEQFF. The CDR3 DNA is TGTGCCAGCAGCTTGGACCTAGCCCACAATGAGCAGTTCTTC.

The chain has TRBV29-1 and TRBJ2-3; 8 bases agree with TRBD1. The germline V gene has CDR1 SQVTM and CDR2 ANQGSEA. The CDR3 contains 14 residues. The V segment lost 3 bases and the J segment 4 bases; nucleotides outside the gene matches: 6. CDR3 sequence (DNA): TGCAGCGTTGATGGGTTGACAGGGGCAGATACGCAGTATTTT. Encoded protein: CSVDGLTGADTQYF.

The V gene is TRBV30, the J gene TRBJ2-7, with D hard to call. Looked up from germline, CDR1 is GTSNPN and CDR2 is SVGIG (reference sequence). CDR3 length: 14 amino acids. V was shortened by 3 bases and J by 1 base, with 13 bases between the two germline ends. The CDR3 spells CAWSVFSSSYEQYF. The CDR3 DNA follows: TGTGCCTGGAGCGTTTTTAGTTCTTCCTACGAGCAGTACTTC.

The chain's CDR3 is CASSVDGGETQYF. CDR3 DNA: TGTGCCAGCAGCGTAGACGGAGGAGAGACCCAGTACTTC. The chain carries TRBV9 and TRBJ2-5, with a tentative D call TRBD2 (5 bases). The V gene lost 0 bases and the J gene lost 4 bases, with 7 bases spanning the gap. In germline, CDR1 is SGDLS, CDR2 YYNGEE. CDR3 size: 13 residues.

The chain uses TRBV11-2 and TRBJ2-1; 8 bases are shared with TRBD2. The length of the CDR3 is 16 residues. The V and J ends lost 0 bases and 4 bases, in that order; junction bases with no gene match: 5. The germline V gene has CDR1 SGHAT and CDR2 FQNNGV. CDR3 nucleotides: TGTGCCAGCAGCTTAGATGGGGCGGGAGGATACAATGAGCAGTTCTTC. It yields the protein CASSLDGAGGYNEQFF.

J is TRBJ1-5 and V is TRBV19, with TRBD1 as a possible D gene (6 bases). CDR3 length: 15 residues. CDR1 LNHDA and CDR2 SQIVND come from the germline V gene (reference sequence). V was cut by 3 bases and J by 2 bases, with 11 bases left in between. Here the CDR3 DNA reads TGTGCCAGTAGTATCGTAGGGGGTGGCAATCAGCCCCAGCATTTT. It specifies CASSIVGGGNQPQHF.

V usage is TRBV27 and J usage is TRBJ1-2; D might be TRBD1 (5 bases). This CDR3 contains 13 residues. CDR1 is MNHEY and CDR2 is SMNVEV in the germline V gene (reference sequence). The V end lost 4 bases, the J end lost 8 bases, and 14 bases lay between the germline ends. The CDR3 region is CASSSHQGRGYTF. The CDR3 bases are TGTGCCAGCAGTTCCCATCAGGGTCGGGGCTACACCTTC.

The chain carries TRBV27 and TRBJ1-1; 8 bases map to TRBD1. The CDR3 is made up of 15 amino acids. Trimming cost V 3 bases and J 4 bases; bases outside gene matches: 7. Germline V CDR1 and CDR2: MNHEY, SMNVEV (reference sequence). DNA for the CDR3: TGTGCCAGCAGTTTTATCGGACAGGGAGTCACTGAAGCTTTCTTT. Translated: CASSFIGQGVTEAFF.

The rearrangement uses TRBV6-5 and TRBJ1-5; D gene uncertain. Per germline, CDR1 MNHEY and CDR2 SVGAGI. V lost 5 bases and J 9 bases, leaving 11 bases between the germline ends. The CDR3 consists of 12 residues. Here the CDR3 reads CASSPLRGPQHF. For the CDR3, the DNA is TGTGCCAGCAGTCCCCTCAGAGGGCCCCAGCATTTT.

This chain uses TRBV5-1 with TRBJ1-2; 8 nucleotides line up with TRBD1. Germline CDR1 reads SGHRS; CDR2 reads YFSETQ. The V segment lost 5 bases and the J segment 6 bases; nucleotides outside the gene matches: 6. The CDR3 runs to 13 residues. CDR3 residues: CASRWTGTDGYTF. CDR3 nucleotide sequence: TGCGCCAGCAGGTGGACAGGGACTGATGGCTACACCTTC. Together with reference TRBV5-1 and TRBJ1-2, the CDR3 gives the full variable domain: KAGVTQTPRYLIKTRGQQVTLSCSPISGHRSVSWYQQTPGQGLQFLFEYFSETQRNKGNFPGRFSGRQFSNSRSEMNVSTLELGDSALYLCASRWTGTDGYTFGSGTRLTVV.

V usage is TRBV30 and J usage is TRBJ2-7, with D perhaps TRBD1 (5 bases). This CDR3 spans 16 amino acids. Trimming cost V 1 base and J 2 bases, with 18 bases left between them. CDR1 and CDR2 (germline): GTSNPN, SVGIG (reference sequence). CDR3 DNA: TGTGCCTGGAGTGGTTCTAGAAGGGGTGCGGCCTACGAGCAGTACTTC. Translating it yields CAWSGSRRGAAYEQYF.

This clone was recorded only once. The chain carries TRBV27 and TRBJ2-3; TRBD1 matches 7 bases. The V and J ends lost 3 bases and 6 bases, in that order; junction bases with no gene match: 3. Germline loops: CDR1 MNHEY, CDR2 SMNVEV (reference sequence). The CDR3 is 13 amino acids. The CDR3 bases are TGTGCCAGCAGTTTTACAGGGGTGGATACGCAGTATTTT. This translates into CASSFTGVDTQYF.

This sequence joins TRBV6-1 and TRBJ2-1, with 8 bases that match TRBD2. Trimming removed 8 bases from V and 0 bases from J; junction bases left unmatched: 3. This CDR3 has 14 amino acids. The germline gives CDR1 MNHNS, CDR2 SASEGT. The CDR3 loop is CASLLADSYNEQFF. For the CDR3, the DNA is TGTGCCAGCCTACTAGCGGACTCCTACAATGAGCAGTTCTTC.

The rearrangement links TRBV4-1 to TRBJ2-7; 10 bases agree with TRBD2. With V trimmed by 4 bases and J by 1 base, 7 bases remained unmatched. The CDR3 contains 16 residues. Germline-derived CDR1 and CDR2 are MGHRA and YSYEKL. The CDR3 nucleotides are TGCGCCAGCAGCCGGACTAGCGGTTTACATTCCTACGAGCAGTACTTC. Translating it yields CASSRTSGLHSYEQYF.

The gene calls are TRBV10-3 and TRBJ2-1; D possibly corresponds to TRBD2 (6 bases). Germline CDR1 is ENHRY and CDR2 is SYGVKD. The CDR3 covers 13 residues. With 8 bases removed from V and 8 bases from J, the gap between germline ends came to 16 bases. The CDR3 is CAISSAGLDEQFF. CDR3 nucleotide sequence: TGTGCCATCTCATCGGCGGGGCTGGATGAGCAGTTCTTC.

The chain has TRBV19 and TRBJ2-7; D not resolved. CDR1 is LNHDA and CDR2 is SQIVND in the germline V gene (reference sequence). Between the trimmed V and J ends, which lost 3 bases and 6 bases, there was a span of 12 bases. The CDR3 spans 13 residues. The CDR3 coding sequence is TGTGCCAGTAGTATTCCTCCAGGAATCGAGCAGTACTTC. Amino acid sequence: CASSIPPGIEQYF.

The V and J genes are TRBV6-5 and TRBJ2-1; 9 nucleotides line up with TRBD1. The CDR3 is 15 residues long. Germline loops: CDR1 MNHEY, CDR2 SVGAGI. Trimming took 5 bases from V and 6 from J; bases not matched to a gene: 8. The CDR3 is CASSTRDRVVNEQFF. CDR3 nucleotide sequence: TGTGCCAGCAGTACCCGGGACAGGGTTGTCAATGAGCAGTTCTTC.

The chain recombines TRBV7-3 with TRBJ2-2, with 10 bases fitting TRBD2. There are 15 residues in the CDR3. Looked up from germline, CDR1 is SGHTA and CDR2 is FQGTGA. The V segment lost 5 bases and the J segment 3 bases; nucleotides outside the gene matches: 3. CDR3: CASSVGLADTGELFF. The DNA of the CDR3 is TGTGCCAGCAGCGTTGGACTAGCGGACACCGGGGAGCTGTTTTTT.

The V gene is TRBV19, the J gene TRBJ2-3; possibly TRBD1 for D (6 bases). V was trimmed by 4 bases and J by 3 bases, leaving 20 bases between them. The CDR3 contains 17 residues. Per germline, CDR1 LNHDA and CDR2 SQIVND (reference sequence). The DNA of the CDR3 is TGTGCCAGTAGTAAACGGTGGGCACAGGGTATAACAGATACGCAGTATTTT. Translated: CASSKRWAQGITDTQYF.

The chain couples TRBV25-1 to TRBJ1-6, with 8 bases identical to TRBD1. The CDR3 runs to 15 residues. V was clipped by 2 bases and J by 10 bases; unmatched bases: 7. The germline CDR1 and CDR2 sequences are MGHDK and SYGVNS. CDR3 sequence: CASSELGRGRSPLHF. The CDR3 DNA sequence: TGTGCCAGCAGTGAACTTGGCAGGGGGCGATCACCCCTCCACTTT.

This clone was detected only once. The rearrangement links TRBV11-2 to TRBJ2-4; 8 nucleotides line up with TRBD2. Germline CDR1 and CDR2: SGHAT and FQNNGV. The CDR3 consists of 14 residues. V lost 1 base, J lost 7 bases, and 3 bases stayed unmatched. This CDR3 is CASSLGTSMNIQYF. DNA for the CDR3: TGTGCCAGCAGCTTAGGGACTAGCATGAACATTCAGTACTTC.

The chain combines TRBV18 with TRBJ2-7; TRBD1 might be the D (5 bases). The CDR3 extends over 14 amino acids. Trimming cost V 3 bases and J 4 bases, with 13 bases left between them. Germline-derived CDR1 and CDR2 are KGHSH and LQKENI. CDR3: CASSPLGQVYEQYF. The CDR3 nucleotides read TGTGCCAGCTCACCTCTCGGACAAGTATACGAGCAGTACTTC.

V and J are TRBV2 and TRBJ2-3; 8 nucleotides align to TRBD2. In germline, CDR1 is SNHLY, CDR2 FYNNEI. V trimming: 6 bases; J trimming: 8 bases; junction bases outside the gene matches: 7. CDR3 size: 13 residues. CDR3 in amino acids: CASSPGGLGTQYF. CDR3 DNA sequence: TGTGCCAGCAGCCCCGGGGGACTAGGTACGCAGTATTTT.

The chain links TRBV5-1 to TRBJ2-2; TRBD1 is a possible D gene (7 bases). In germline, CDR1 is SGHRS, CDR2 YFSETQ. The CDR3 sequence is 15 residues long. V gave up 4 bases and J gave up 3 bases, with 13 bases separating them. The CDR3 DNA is TGCGCCAGCAGCCTGGAGGGACAGTACACCGGGGAGCTGTTTTTT. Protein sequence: CASSLEGQYTGELFF.

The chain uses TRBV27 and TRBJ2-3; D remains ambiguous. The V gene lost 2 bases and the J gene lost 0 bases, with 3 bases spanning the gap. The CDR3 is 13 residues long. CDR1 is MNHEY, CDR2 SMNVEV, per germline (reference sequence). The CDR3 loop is CASSLTSTDTQYF. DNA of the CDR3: TGTGCCAGCAGTTTAACTAGCACAGATACGCAGTATTTT.

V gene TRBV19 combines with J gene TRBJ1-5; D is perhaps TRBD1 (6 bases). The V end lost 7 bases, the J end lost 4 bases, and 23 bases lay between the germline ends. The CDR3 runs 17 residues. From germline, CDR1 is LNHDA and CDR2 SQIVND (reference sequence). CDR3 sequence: CASKFLTQGGGNQPQHF. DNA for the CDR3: TGTGCCAGTAAATTTTTGACCCAAGGGGGGGGGAATCAGCCCCAGCATTTT.

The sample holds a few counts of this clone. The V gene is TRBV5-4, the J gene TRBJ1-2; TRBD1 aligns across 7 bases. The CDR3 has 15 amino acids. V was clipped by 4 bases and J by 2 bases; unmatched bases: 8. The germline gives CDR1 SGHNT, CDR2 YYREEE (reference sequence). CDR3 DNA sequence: TGTGCCAGCAGCCCGGCAGGGGGGTCGAACTATGGCTACACCTTC. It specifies CASSPAGGSNYGYTF.

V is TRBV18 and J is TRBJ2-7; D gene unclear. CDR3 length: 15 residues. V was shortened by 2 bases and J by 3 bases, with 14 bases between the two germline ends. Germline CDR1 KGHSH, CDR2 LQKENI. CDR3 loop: CASSPEASGIYEQYF. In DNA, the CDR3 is TGTGCCAGCTCACCAGAAGCCTCAGGTATCTACGAGCAGTACTTC.